This T cell receptor (beta chain) was captured in a study of response to subunit inactivated influenza vaccine (dated by TCRdb to the late 2010s). In terms of the full investigation: The study used deep quantitative T cell receptor repertoire profiling to track responses to a trivalent subunit inactivated influenza vaccine. Overall study outcomes, separate from this receptor: The authors proposed that each seasonal influenza vaccination may bring in only a limited number of new T cells.

The library was prepared using RT-PCR. Instrument used: Illumina HiSeq 2500. TCRdb reanalyzed the raw reads on its own, using fastp at Q25 for trimming and MiXCR for clone calling, and kept in-frame beta chains. Records with the same CDR3 protein are collapsed into one entry carrying the most frequent genes and DNA. The sample includes around 760,000 distinct CDR3 sequences, with 14% observed a single time. 5.5% to 7% of the sample is taken by the ten largest. With respect to this clonotype: Its antigen is not yet known. Base qualities are not provided; no much larger clone lies one nucleotide away.

V loses 1 base, J loses 4 bases, and the germline ends lie 16 bases apart. The CDR3 measures 17 amino acids from cysteine to phenylalanine. Only the CDR3 DNA is retained, 51 bases long and in frame from the first base. The chain is assembled from TRBV12-3 or TRBV12-4 and TRBJ2-2; TRBD1 is a weak D gene call, 8 bases matching. The sequence derives from a man over 45 who received an inactivated influenza vaccine. Donor details come from another sample of the same person, matched by shared clones. The sequences come from PBMCs from blood, collected 14 days before vaccination. In nucleotides, the sequence is TGTGCCAGCAGTTTAGAAGCGGGACAGGAGGTCACCGGGGAGCTGTTTTTT. The encoded protein is CASSLEAGQEVTGELFF.